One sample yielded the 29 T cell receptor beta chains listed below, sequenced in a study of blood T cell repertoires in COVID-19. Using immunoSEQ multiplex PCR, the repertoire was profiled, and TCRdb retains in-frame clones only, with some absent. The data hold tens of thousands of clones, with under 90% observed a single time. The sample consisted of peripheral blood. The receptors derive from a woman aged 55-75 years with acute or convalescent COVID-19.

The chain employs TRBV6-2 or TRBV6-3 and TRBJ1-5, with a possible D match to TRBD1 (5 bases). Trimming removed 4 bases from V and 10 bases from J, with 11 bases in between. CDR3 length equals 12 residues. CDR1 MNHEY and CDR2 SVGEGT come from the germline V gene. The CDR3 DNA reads TGTGCCAGCAGTTTCGCGGGGCGACCCCAGCATTTT. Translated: CASSFAGRPQHF.

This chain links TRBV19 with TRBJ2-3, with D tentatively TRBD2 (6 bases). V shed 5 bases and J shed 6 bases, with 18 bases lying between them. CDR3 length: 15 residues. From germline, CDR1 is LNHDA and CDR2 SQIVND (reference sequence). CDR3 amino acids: CASSSLAGGEDTQYF. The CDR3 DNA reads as TGTGCCAGTAGTTCCCTGGCGGGCGGGGAGGATACGCAGTATTTT. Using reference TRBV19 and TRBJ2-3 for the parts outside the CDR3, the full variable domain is DGGITQSPKYLFRKEGQNVTLSCEQNLNHDAMYWYRQDPGQGLRLIYYSQIVNDFQKGDIAEGYSVSREKKESFPLTVTSAQKNPTAFYLCASSSLAGGEDTQYFGPGTRLTVL.

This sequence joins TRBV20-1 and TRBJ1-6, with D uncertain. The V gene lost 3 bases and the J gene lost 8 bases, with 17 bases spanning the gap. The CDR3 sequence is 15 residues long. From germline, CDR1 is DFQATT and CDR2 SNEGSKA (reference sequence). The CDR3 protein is CSASRVGGLDSPLHF. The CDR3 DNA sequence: TGCAGTGCTAGTCGTGTCGGAGGCTTAGATTCACCCCTCCACTTT.

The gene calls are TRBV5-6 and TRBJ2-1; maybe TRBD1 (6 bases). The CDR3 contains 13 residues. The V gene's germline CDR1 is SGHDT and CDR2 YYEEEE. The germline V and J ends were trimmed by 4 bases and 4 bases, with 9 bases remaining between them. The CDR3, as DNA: TGTGCCAGCAGCCCGACAGGATACAATGAGCAGTTCTTC. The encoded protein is CASSPTGYNEQFF.

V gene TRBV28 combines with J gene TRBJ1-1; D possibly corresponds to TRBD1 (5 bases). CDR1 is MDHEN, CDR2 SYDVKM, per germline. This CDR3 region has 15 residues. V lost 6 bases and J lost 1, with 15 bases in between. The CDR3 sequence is CASRGAWARNTEAFF. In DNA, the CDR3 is TGTGCCAGCAGAGGGGCCTGGGCCAGGAACACTGAAGCTTTCTTT. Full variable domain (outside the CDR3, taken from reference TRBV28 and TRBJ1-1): DVKVTQSSRYLVKRTGEKVFLECVQDMDHENMFWYRQDPGLGLRLIYFSYDVKMKEKGDIPEGYSVSREKKERFSLILESASTNQTSMYLCASRGAWARNTEAFFGQGTRLTVV.

Written as DNA, the CDR3 is TGCGCCAGCAGCCAACCCGGGACAGGGGTGTATGGCTACACCTTC. It encodes CASSQPGTGVYGYTF. The chain combines TRBV4-1 with TRBJ1-2; 10 bases agree with TRBD1. CDR1 is MGHRA and CDR2 is YSYEKL in the germline V gene. With 2 bases clipped from V and 5 bases from J, the junction kept 5 bases outside the gene matches. This CDR3 region has 15 residues.

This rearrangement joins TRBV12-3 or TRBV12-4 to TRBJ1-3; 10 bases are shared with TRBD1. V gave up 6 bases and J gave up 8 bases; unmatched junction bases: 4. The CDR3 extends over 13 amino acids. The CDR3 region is CASRRGTGDTIYF. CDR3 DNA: TGTGCCAGCAGGCGGGGGACAGGGGACACCATATATTTT.

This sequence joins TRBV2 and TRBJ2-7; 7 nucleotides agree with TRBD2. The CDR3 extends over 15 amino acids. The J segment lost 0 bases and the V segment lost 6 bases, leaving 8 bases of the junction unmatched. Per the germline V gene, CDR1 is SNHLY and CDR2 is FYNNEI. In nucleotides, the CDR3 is TGTGCCAGCAGGCCGAGAAGCGGGGTCTCCTACGAGCAGTACTTC. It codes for CASRPRSGVSYEQYF.

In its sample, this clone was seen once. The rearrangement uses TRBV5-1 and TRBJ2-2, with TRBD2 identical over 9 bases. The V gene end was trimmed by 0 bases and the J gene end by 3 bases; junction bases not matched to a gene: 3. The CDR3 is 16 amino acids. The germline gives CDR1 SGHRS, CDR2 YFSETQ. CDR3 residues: CASSLVPSGDTGELFF. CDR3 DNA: TGCGCCAGCAGCTTGGTGCCTAGCGGGGACACCGGGGAGCTGTTTTTT.

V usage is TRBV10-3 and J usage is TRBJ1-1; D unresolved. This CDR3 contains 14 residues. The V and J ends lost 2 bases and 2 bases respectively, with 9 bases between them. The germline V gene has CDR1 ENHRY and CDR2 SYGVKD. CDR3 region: CAISEGGGNTEAFF. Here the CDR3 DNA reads TGTGCCATCAGTGAGGGTGGAGGCAACACTGAAGCTTTCTTT.

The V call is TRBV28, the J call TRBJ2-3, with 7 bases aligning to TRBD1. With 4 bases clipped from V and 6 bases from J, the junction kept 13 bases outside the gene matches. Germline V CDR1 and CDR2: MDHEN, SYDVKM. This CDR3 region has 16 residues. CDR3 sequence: CASSSHRQGVRDTQYF. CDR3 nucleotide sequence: TGTGCCAGCAGTTCACATAGACAGGGAGTTCGGGATACGCAGTATTTT.

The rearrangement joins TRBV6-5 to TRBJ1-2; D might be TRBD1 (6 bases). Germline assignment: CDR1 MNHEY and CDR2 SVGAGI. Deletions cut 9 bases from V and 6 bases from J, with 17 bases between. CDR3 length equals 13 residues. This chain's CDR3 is CASSSGTRDGYTF. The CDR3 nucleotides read TGTGCCAGTTCGTCTGGGACAAGGGATGGCTACACCTTC.

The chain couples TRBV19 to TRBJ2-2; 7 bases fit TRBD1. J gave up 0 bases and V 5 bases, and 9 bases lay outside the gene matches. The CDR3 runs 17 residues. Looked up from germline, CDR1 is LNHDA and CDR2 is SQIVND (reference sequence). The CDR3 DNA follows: TGTGCCAGTAGTGCCAACGGGACAGCTTCGAACACCGGGGAGCTGTTTTTT. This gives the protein CASSANGTASNTGELFF. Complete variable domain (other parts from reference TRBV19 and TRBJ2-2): DGGITQSPKYLFRKEGQNVTLSCEQNLNHDAMYWYRQDPGQGLRLIYYSQIVNDFQKGDIAEGYSVSREKKESFPLTVTSAQKNPTAFYLCASSANGTASNTGELFFGEGSRLTVL.

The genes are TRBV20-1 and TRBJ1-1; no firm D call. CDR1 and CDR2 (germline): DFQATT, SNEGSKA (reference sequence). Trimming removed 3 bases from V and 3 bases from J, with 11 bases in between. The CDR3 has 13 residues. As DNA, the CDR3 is TGCAGTGCTAGTCCAGGAAGTGACACTGAAGCTTTCTTT. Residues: CSASPGSDTEAFF.

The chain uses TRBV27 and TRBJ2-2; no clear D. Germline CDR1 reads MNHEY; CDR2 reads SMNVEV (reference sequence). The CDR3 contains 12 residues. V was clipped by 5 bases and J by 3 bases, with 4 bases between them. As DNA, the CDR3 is TGTGCCAGCAGTCCCGACACCGGGGAGCTGTTTTTT. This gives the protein CASSPDTGELFF.

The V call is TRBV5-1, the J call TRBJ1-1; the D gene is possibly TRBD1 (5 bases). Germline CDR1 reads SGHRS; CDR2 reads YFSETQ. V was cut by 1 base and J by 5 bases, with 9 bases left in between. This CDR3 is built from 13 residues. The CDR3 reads CASSLYGGTEAFF. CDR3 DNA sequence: TGCGCCAGCAGCTTGTACGGGGGGACTGAAGCTTTCTTT.

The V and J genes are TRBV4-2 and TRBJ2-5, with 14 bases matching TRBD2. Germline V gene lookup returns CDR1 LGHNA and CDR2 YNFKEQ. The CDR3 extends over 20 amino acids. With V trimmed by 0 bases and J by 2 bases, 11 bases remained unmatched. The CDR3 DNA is TGTGCCAGCAGCCAAGACCTGACTAGCGGGGGGGCGCTTCCTCAAGAGACCCAGTACTTC. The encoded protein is CASSQDLTSGGALPQETQYF.

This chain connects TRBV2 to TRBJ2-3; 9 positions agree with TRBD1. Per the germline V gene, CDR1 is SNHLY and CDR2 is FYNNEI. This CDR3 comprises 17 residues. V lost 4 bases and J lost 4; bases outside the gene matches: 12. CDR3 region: CASSGGTGTVLPDTQYF. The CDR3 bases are TGTGCCAGCAGTGGAGGGACAGGGACGGTCCTCCCAGATACGCAGTATTTT.

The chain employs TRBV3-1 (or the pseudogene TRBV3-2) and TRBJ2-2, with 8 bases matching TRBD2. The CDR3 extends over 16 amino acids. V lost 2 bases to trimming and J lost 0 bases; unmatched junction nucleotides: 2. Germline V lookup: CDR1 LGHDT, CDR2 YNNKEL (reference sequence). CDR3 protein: CASSQPAGANTGELFF. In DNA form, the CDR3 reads TGTGCCAGCAGCCAACCAGCGGGAGCGAACACCGGGGAGCTGTTTTTT.

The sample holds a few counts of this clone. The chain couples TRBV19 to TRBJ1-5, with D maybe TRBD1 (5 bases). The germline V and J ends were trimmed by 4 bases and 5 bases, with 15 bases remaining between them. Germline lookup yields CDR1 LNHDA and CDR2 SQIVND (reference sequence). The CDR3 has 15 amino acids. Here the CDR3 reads CASSTTGTAYQPQHF. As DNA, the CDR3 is TGTGCCAGTAGTACTACCGGGACTGCTTATCAGCCCCAGCATTTT.

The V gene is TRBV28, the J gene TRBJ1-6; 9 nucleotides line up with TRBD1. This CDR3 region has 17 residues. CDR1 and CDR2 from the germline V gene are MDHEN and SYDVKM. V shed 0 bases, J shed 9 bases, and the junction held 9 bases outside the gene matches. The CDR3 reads CASSLWLGQGRVSPLHF. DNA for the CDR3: TGTGCCAGCAGTTTATGGTTGGGACAGGGAAGAGTTTCACCCCTCCACTTT.

This chain's CDR3 is CASSQDFTGTSVGEQFF. The CDR3 region has the DNA TGTGCCAGCAGCCAGGACTTTACCGGGACTAGCGTTGGTGAGCAGTTCTTC. The gene calls are TRBV3-1 (or the pseudogene TRBV3-2) and TRBJ2-1, with 10 bases fitting TRBD2. The J segment lost 9 bases and the V segment lost 3 bases, leaving 14 bases of the junction unmatched. CDR3 length equals 17 residues. Germline V gene lookup returns CDR1 LGHDT and CDR2 YNNKEL (reference sequence).

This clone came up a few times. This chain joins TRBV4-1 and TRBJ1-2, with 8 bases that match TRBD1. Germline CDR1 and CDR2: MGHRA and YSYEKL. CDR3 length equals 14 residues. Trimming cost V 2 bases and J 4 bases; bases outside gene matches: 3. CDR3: CASSQFTGGYGYTF. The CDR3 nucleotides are TGCGCCAGCAGCCAATTTACAGGGGGCTATGGCTACACCTTC.

The CDR3, as DNA: TGTGCCAGCAGTAACAACAGAGAAGCTTTCTTT. Residues: CASSNNREAFF. The chain is built from TRBV6-5 and TRBJ1-1; D gene ambiguous. Germline V CDR1 and CDR2: MNHEY, SVGAGI. Deletions cut 5 bases from V and 8 bases from J, with 9 bases between. This CDR3 comprises 11 residues.

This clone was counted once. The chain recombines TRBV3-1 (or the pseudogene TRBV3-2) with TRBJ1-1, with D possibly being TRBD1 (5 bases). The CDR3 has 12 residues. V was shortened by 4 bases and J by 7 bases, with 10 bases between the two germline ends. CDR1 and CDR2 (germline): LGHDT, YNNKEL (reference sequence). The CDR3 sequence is CASSLLGLEAFF. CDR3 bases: TGTGCCAGCAGCCTCTTGGGGCTTGAAGCTTTCTTT.

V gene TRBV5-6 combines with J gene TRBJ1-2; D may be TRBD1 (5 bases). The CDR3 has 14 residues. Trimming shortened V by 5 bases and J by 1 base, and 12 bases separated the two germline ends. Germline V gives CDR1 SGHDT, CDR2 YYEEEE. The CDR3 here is CASSQQALNYGYTF. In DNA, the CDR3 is TGTGCCAGCAGTCAACAGGCTCTTAACTATGGCTACACCTTC.

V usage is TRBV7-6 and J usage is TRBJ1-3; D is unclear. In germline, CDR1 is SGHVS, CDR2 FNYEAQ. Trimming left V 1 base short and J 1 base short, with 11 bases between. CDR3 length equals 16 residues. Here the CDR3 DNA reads TGTGCCAGCAGCTTAGAAGCCGTGTTATCTGGAAACACCATATATTTT. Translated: CASSLEAVLSGNTIYF.

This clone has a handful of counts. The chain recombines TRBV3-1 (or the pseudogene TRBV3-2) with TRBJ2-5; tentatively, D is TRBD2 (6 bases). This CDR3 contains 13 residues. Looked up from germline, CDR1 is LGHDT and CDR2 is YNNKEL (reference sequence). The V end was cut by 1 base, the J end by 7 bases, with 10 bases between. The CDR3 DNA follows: TGTGCCAGCAGCCAAGGGAGGGGTGGGACCCAGTACTTC. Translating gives CASSQGRGGTQYF.

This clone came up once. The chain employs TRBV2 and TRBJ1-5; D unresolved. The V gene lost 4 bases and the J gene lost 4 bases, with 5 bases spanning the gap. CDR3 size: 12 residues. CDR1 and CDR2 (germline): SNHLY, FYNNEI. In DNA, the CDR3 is TGTGCCAGCAGTGGAGGAAATCAGCCCCAGCATTTT. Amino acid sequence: CASSGGNQPQHF.